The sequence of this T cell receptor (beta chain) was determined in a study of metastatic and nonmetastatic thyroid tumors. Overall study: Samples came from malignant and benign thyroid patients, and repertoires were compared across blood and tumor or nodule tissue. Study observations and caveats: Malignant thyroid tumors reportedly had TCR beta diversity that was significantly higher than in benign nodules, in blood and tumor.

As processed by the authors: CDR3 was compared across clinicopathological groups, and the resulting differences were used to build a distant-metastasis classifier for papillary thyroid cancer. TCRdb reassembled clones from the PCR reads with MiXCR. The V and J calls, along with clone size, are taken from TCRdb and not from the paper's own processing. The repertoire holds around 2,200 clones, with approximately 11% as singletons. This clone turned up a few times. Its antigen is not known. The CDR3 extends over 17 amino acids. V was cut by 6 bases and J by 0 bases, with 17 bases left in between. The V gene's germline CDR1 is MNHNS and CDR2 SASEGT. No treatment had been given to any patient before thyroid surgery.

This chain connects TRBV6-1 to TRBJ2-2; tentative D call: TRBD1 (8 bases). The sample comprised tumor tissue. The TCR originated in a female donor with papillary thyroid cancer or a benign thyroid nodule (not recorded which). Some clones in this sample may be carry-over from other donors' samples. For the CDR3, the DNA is TGTGCCAGCAGACACAGGGGGGGAATCTCGAACACCGGGGAGCTGTTTTTT. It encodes CASRHRGGISNTGELFF.